This TCR beta chain stems from a study of blood T cells in healthy people across ages. The CDR3 has 18 amino acids. Alongside a J-beta primer mix, a sample-barcoded 5' primer served in a second PCR lasting roughly 6 to 11 cycles. TCRdb recomputed calls from the 5' RACE reads with MiXCR, one row per CDR3 protein. The sample consists of approximately 730,000 distinct CDR3 sequences, about 53% of them appearing once. This chain joins TRBV1 and TRBJ2-2; the listed D gene, TRBD2, was not tested against the DNA. TRBV1 is marked as a pseudogene. Sequencing was performed on blood. This TCR derives from a man at least 80 years old in good health. The CDR3 bases are TGCACCAGCAGCCACCCGCTAGCGGGAGACGCGAACACCGGGGAGCTGTTTTTT. Protein product: CTSSHPLAGDANTGELFF.